Reported below is one T cell receptor beta chain. This specimen comes from a study of blood T cell repertoires in COVID-19. Looking at the study overall: Samples came from the United States, Italy and Spain, spanning acute and convalescent COVID-19.

This CDR3 is 15 amino acids long. The germline V gene encodes CDR1 SGHRS and CDR2 YFSETQ. Germline trimming cut 3 bases from V and 11 bases from J; bases unmatched to any gene: 11. The data were produced by immunoSEQ multiplex PCR, yet TCRdb's version contains in-frame clones alone and is incomplete. This table has about 200,000 clones, 86% appearing once. The clonotype was recovered from a woman aged 70-85 years with acute or convalescent COVID-19. Material: peripheral blood. The rearrangement uses TRBV5-1 and TRBJ1-1; 12 positions agree with TRBD1. CDR3 sequence (DNA): TGCGCCAGCAGCTCTTCGGGACAGGGGGCGCGATTTGCTTTCTTT. Its translation: CASSSSGQGARFAFF. Full variable domain (outside the CDR3, taken from reference TRBV5-1 and TRBJ1-1): KAGVTQTPRYLIKTRGQQVTLSCSPISGHRSVSWYQQTPGQGLQFLFEYFSETQRNKGNFPGRFSGRQFSNSRSEMNVSTLELGDSALYLCASSSSGQGARFAFFGQGTRLTVV.